Given below is one TCR beta chain in context. Its antigen remains unknown. The assay was carried out at the deep level. The assay was immunoSEQ multiplex PCR, and TCRdb's table has in-frame clones only and misses some. Here the sample spans some 900,000 clones, approximately 80% being singletons. Deletions cut 2 bases from V and 7 bases from J, with 17 bases between. CDR3 length: 15 residues. Germline values: CDR1 MDHEN, CDR2 SYDVKM. This entry comes from a study of shared clonotypes between healthy human individuals. Turning to the study itself: Donors consisted of two women and a few men between 18 and 49. Overall study findings and caveats: Only blood underwent sampling, and tissue repertoires likely differ. When compared with the clonotypes that were shared by all four sorted-subset donors, the non-shared clonotypes turned out to have lower generation probabilities.

The sequence came from a man younger than 30 in good health. The sequenced sample consisted of memory CD4+ T cells sorted from blood. Subset here: CD45RA-negative fraction. This chain joins TRBV28 and TRBJ1-1, with D possibly matching TRBD1 (6 bases). This chain's CDR3 is CASSLGGAGGSEAFF. CDR3 bases: TGTGCCAGCAGTTTAGGGGGCGCGGGTGGAAGTGAAGCTTTCTTT.